A selection of T cell receptor beta chains follows, all from one sample in a study of long-term antiretroviral therapy in people with HIV. Sequenced by immunoSEQ multiplex PCR; TCRdb stores in-frame clones only, minus some. Among 20,000 to 25,000 clones listed, approximately 76% were seen once. This specimen was unsorted PBMCs, taken 1.1 years before starting antiretroviral therapy. Receptors were obtained from a woman aged 40 to 49 with HIV. Each CDR3 is given without its conserved first and last residue.

J gene,V gene,CDR3 length,CDR3 protein
TRBJ1-3,TRBV6-5,9,ANPSGNTIY
TRBJ2-2,TRBV14,14,ASSQSPFGFTGELF
TRBJ2-1,TRBV7-9,14,ASSFPAGGQGNEQF
TRBJ2-3,TRBV7-9,13,ASSLGGAGAPLQY
TRBJ2-1,TRBV5-4,12,ASSLALDYNEQF
TRBJ2-2,TRBV18,16,ASSPPPTMGINTGELF
TRBJ1-2,TRBV18,9,ASSQNYGYT
TRBJ2-7,TRBV7-2,13,ASSQSRGLSYEQY
TRBJ2-1,TRBV6-5,11,ASSPRTDNEQF
TRBJ2-5,TRBV30,11,AWSSPGAKTQY
TRBJ1-5,TRBV29-1,12,STSTGDGNQPQH
TRBJ2-2,TRBV2,13,ASSTGTGAFGELF
TRBJ2-7,TRBV7-9,12,ASSFGGLSYEQY
TRBJ2-5,TRBV5-6,11,ASSLGARETQY
TRBJ1-1,TRBV6-6,11,ASSRVRATEAF
TRBJ2-5,TRBV5-1,14,ASSSFQGAPQETQY
TRBJ1-5,TRBV7-9,11,ASSPGEAWPQH
TRBJ1-2,TRBV2,12,ASSVAGLNYGYT
TRBJ1-3,TRBV19,14,ASSIGSRSSGNTIY
TRBJ1-5,TRBV6-6,12,ASSYGAGIQPQH
TRBJ1-5,TRBV18,14,ASSPQGAGSNQPQH
TRBJ2-7,TRBV21-1,13,ASSNRQGGRHEQY
TRBJ2-7,TRBV29-1,12,SVEDPRGNYEQY
TRBJ2-2,TRBV12-2,16,ASRLAYRDRDQTGELF
TRBJ2-7,TRBV4-2,13,ASSPLSSQTYEQY
TRBJ1-6,TRBV6-5,9,ASGWDSPLH
TRBJ1-6,TRBV30,10,AWDKNNSPLH
TRBJ1-2,TRBV11-3,15,ASSLDGDGAGHYGYT
TRBJ2-1,TRBV6-1,13,ASLRGVTIENEQF
TRBJ2-3,TRBV11-3,11,ASSLGLTDTQY
TRBJ1-1,TRBV29-1,11,SVEDGLNTEAF
TRBJ1-1,TRBV6-4,11,ASSSTANTEAF
TRBJ1-1,TRBV2,12,ASSIDRGLTEAF
TRBJ1-5,TRBV27,12,ASSLLQGGQPQH
TRBJ2-3,TRBV5-1,12,ASSLLTDTDTQY
TRBJ1-2,TRBV7-9,11,ASSLGENYGYT
TRBJ1-5,TRBV5-6,12,ASSLVGGLEPQH
TRBJ1-2,TRBV2,12,ASRLTGPNYGYT
TRBJ2-3,TRBV5-8,14,ASSLVYLSSTDTQY
TRBJ1-1,TRBV5-6,11,ASSSSLNTEAF
TRBJ1-1,TRBV18,11,ASTLPVNTEAF
TRBJ1-5,TRBV30,13,AWSAAGTGNQPQH
TRBJ1-2,TRBV5-4,13,ASSMGKEGNYGYT
TRBJ2-1,TRBV12-5,8,ASARNEQF
TRBJ1-1,TRBV13,13,ASSNSDRGVTEAF
TRBJ1-5,TRBV27,12,ASGLTGDYQPQH
TRBJ2-1,TRBV7-9,14,ASSLVGLAGGGEQF
TRBJ1-2,TRBV10-3,12,AISESRSDYGYT